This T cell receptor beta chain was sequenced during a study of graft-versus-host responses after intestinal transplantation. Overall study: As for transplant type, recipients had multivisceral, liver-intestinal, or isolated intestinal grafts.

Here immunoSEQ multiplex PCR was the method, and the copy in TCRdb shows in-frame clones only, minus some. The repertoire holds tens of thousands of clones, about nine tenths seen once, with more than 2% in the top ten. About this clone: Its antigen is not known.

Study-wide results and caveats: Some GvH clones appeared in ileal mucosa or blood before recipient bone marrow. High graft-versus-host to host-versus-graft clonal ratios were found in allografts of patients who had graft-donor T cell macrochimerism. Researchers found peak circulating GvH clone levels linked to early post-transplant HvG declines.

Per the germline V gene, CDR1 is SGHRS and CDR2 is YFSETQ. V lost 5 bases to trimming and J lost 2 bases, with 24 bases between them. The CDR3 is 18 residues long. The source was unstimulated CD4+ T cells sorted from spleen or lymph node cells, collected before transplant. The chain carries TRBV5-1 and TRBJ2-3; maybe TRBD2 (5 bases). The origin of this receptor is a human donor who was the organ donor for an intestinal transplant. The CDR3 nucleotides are TGCGCCAGCAGTAACAATCAACAAAGAGGGCCCTACACAGATACGCAGTATTTT. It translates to CASSNNQQRGPYTDTQYF.